The clone carrying this T cell receptor (beta chain) was seen only once. The record originates from a study of control samples from healthy donors and cancer patients. The method was immunoSEQ multiplex PCR; TCRdb's version includes in-frame clones alone and lacks a portion of them. This sample has under 150,000 clones, with 80% to 95% found just once. Germline V lookup: CDR1 SGHDN, CDR2 FVKESK. The length of the CDR3 is 15 residues. The V end was cut by 1 base, the J end by 2 bases, with 6 bases between. What was sequenced was blood. The chain combines TRBV14 with TRBJ2-6; D perhaps matches TRBD2 (5 bases). This sequence originates from a man in his thirties or forties in good health. The CDR3 DNA reads as TGTGCCAGCAGCCAAGCCGGGGCTGGGGCCAACGTCCTGACTTTC. Translation gives CASSQAGAGANVLTF.